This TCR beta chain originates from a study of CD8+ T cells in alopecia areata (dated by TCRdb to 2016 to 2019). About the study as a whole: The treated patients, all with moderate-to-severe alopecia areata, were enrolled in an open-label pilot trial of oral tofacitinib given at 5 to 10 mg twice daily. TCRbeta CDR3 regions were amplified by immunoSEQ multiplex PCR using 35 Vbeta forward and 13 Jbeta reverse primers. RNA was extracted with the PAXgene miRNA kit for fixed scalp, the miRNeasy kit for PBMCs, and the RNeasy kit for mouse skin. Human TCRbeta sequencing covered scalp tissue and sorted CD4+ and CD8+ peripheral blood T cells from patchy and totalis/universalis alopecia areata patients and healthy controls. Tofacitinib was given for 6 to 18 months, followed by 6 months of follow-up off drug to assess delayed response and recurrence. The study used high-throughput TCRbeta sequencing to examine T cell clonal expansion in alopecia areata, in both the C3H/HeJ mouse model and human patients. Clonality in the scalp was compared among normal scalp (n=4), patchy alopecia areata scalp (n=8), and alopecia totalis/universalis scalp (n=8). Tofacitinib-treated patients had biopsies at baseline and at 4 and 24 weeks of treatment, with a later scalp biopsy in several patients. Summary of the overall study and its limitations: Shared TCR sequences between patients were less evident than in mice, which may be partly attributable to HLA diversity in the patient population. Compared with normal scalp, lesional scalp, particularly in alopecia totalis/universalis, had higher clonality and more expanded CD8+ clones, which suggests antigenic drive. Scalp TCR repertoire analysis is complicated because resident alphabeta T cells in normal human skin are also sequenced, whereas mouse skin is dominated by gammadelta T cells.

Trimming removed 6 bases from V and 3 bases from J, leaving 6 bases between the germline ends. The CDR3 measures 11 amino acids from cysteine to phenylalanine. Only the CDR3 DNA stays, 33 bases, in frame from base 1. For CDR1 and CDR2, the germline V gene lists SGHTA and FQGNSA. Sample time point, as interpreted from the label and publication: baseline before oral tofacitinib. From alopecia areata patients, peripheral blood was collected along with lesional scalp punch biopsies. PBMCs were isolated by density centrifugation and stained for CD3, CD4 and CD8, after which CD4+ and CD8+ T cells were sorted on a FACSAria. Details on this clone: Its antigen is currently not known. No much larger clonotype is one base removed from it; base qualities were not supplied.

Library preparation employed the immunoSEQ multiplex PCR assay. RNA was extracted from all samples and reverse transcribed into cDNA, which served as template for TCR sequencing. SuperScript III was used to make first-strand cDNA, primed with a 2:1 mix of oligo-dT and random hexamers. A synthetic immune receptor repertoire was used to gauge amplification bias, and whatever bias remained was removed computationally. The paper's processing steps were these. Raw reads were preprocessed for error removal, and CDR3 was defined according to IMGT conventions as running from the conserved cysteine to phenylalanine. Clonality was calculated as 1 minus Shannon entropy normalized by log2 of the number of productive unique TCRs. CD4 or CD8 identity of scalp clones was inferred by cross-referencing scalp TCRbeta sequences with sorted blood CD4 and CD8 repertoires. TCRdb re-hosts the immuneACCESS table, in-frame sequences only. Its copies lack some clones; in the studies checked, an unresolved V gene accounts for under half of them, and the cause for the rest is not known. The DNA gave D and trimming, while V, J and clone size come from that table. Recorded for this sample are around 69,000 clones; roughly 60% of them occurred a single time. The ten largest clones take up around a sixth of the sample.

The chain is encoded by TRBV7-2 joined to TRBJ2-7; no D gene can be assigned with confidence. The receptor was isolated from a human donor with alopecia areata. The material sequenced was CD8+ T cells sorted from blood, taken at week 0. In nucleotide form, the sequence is TGTGCCAGCAGTCCCAGCTACGAGCAGTACTTC. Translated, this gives CASSPSYEQYF.